A selection of T cell receptor beta chains follows, all from one sample in a study of OX40 agonist ivuxolimab in advanced cancers. Libraries were prepared by immunoSEQ multiplex PCR; TCRdb keeps only in-frame clonotypes and omits some of them. The data contain about 59,000 clones, about 90% of them singletons. Sequencing was performed on CD4+ or CD8+ T cells sorted from blood, taken in a trial of the OX40 agonist ivuxolimab. These receptors originate from an adult with an advanced solid tumor such as melanoma, head and neck, liver or kidney cancer. The CDR3 runs from the conserved cysteine through the conserved F or W. A D gene is named only where the DNA matches it firmly. Size values are once, few and many counts, or a class for expanded clones, and some rows have none.

J gene: TRBJ2-5; CDR3 length: 14; clone size: NA; V gene: TRBV7-2; D gene: NA; CDR3 DNA: TGTGCCAGCAGCTTAAGTTTTGGTTCAGAGACCCAGTACTTC; CDR3 protein: CASSLSFGSETQYF
J gene: TRBJ2-1; CDR3 length: 16; clone size: NA; V gene: TRBV7-2; D gene: NA; CDR3 DNA: TGTGCCAGCAGCTTAGCGCGCGGAATTTCCTACAATGAGCAGTTCTTC; CDR3 protein: CASSLARGISYNEQFF
J gene: TRBJ1-4; CDR3 length: 14; clone size: NA; V gene: TRBV6-1; D gene: NA; CDR3 DNA: TGTGCCAGCAGTGTCGGGACGGTAAATGAAAAACTGTTTTTT; CDR3 protein: CASSVGTVNEKLFF
J gene: TRBJ1-6; CDR3 length: 20; clone size: NA; V gene: TRBV4-3; D gene: NA; CDR3 DNA: TGCGCCAGCAGCCAAGATAGGTCAAGATTGGGGGTATCCTATAATTCACCCCTCCACTTT; CDR3 protein: CASSQDRSRLGVSYNSPLHF
J gene: TRBJ1-5; CDR3 length: 13; clone size: NA; V gene: TRBV6-6; D gene: NA; CDR3 DNA: TGTGCCAGCAGTACTCAGGGCTTGCAGCCCCAGCATTTT; CDR3 protein: CASSTQGLQPQHF
J gene: TRBJ2-5; CDR3 length: 14; clone size: once; V gene: TRBV6-5; D gene: NA; CDR3 DNA: TGTGCCAGCAAAATCCTGGGGGGGGCGAAGACCCAGTACTTC; CDR3 protein: CASKILGGAKTQYF
J gene: TRBJ1-1; CDR3 length: 14; clone size: NA; V gene: TRBV18; D gene: NA; CDR3 DNA: TGTGCCAGCTCACCCTTTCAGGGGAACACTGAAGCTTTCTTT; CDR3 protein: CASSPFQGNTEAFF
J gene: TRBJ1-6; CDR3 length: 13; clone size: NA; V gene: TRBV7-9; D gene: TRBD1; CDR3 DNA: TGTGCCAGCTCTGACAGGGCAAATTCACCCCTCCACTTT; CDR3 protein: CASSDRANSPLHF
J gene: TRBJ1-4; CDR3 length: 11; clone size: NA; V gene: TRBV11-2; D gene: NA; CDR3 DNA: TGTGCCAGCAGCTTAGGGGGGAAACTGTTTTTT; CDR3 protein: CASSLGGKLFF
J gene: TRBJ1-4; CDR3 length: 13; clone size: NA; V gene: TRBV6-1; D gene: TRBD1; CDR3 DNA: TGTGCCAGCAGTGAGGGACAGGCAGAAAAACTGTTTTTT; CDR3 protein: CASSEGQAEKLFF
J gene: TRBJ2-7; CDR3 length: 15; clone size: NA; V gene: TRBV6-5; D gene: NA; CDR3 DNA: TGTGCCAGCAGTTACTACCCCGAAGGCTCCTACGAGCAGTACTTC; CDR3 protein: CASSYYPEGSYEQYF
J gene: TRBJ2-5; CDR3 length: 15; clone size: NA; V gene: TRBV5-1; D gene: NA; CDR3 DNA: TGCGCCAGCAGCTCCTCCGCAGGGGACGGGGAGACCCAGTACTTC; CDR3 protein: CASSSSAGDGETQYF
J gene: TRBJ2-4; CDR3 length: 14; clone size: NA; V gene: TRBV6-1; D gene: NA; CDR3 DNA: TGTGCCAGTTATAAGAGTGGGGCCAAAAACATTCAGTACTTC; CDR3 protein: CASYKSGAKNIQYF
J gene: TRBJ1-2; CDR3 length: 14; clone size: NA; V gene: TRBV6-6; D gene: NA; CDR3 DNA: TGTGCCAGCGGGGAAGGGACACCTAACTATGGCTACACCTTC; CDR3 protein: CASGEGTPNYGYTF
J gene: TRBJ2-3; CDR3 length: 14; clone size: NA; V gene: TRBV5-1; D gene: TRBD2; CDR3 DNA: TGCGCCAGCAGCCGGGGGGAGCTCACAGATACGCAGTATTTT; CDR3 protein: CASSRGELTDTQYF
J gene: TRBJ1-1; CDR3 length: 13; clone size: medium-sized; V gene: TRBV5-5; D gene: NA; CDR3 DNA: TGTGCCAGCAGCTTATCGGGGCTGGGTGAAGCTTTCTTT; CDR3 protein: CASSLSGLGEAFF
J gene: TRBJ1-1; CDR3 length: 15; clone size: once; V gene: TRBV11-2; D gene: NA; CDR3 DNA: TGTGCCAGCAGCTTAGATACAGGGTCGGGCACTGAAGCTTTCTTT; CDR3 protein: CASSLDTGSGTEAFF
J gene: TRBJ1-2; CDR3 length: 12; clone size: NA; V gene: TRBV10-2; D gene: NA; CDR3 DNA: TGCGCCAGCAGCTATGACAGCTATGGCTACACCTTC; CDR3 protein: CASSYDSYGYTF
J gene: TRBJ1-4; CDR3 length: 16; clone size: NA; V gene: TRBV18; D gene: NA; CDR3 DNA: TGTGCCAGCTCACCACTGGCAGGAACAACTAATGAAAAACTGTTTTTT; CDR3 protein: CASSPLAGTTNEKLFF
J gene: TRBJ2-6; CDR3 length: 16; clone size: NA; V gene: TRBV5-1; D gene: NA; CDR3 DNA: TGCGCCAGCGGGAGAGGGAGATCCTCTGGGGCCAACGTCCTGACTTTC; CDR3 protein: CASGRGRSSGANVLTF
J gene: TRBJ2-3; CDR3 length: 15; clone size: NA; V gene: TRBV9; D gene: NA; CDR3 DNA: TGTGCCAGCAGCCTCTGGCTCCGTAGCACAGATACGCAGTATTTT; CDR3 protein: CASSLWLRSTDTQYF
J gene: TRBJ1-2; CDR3 length: 13; clone size: few; V gene: TRBV28; D gene: TRBD1; CDR3 DNA: TGTGCCAGCAGCCGGGGACAGAACTATGGCTACACCTTC; CDR3 protein: CASSRGQNYGYTF
J gene: TRBJ2-3; CDR3 length: 14; clone size: NA; V gene: TRBV5-4; D gene: NA; CDR3 DNA: TGTGCCAGCAGCAAGGGACTTCCCACAGATACGCAGTATTTT; CDR3 protein: CASSKGLPTDTQYF
J gene: TRBJ2-1; CDR3 length: 15; clone size: NA; V gene: TRBV9; D gene: TRBD2; CDR3 DNA: TGTGCCAGCAGCGTATCTAGCGGGGGGGCTCATGAGCAGTTCTTC; CDR3 protein: CASSVSSGGAHEQFF
J gene: TRBJ2-5; CDR3 length: 13; clone size: NA; V gene: TRBV5-1; D gene: NA; CDR3 DNA: TGCGCCAGCAGCGGGGGTCCCCAAGAGACCCAGTACTTC; CDR3 protein: CASSGGPQETQYF